This T cell receptor beta chain is drawn from a study of cytomegalovirus exposure and HLA in healthy donors. Study results and limitations: Sequencing artifact likely explains a cluster of highly shared sequence variants. Later on, an analysis found that several of the most significant clusters appeared to be linked to common viral pathogens, which included parvovirus B19. Reports state that TCR beta sequences accurately predicted most subjects' HLA-A and HLA-B alleles. Differences between HLA loci emerged in a later analysis of TCR association rates, with DRB1 most and HLA-C fewest.

On this clone: The antigen is unknown.

The study ran its PCR with 60 Vbeta and 13 Jbeta primers. Using immunoSEQ multiplex PCR, the repertoire was profiled, and TCRdb retains in-frame clones only, with some absent. The table records around 130,000 clones, 81% of them present only once. What was sequenced was PBMCs. The receptor was derived from a man aged 40-49 years in good health and CMV-seronegative.

The CDR3 loop reads CASSQDRHTDTQYF. The CDR3 coding sequence is TGTGCCAGCAGCCAAGATAGACACACAGATACGCAGTATTTT. The chain is built from TRBV4-2 and TRBJ2-3, with no clear D. V was pared by 0 bases and J by 2 bases, with 6 bases between. The germline V gene has CDR1 LGHNA and CDR2 YNFKEQ. CDR3 length equals 14 residues.